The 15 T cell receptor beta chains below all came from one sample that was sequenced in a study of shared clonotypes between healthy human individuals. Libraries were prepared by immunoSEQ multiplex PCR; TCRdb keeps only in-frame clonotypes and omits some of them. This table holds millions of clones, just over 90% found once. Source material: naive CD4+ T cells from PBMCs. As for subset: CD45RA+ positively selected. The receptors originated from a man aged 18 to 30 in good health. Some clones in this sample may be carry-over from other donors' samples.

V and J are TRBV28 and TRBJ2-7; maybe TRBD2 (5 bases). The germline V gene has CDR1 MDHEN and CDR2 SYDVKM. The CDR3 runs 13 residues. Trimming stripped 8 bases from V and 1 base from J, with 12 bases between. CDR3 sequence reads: CASYQSGSYEQYF. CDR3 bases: TGTGCCAGCTACCAATCGGGGTCCTACGAGCAGTACTTC.

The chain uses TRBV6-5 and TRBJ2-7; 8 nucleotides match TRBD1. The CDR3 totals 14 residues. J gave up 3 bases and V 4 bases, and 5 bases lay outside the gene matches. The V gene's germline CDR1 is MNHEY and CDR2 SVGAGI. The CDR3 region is CASSSRTGSYEQYF. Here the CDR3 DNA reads TGTGCCAGCAGTTCTAGGACAGGGAGCTACGAGCAGTACTTC.

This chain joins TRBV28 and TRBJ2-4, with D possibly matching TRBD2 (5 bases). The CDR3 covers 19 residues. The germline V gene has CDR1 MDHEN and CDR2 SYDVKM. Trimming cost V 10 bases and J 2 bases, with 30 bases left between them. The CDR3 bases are TGTGCCACCCCCGGCGTTAGCGACCGGAGGAGAGGGTCCAAAAACATTCAGTACTTC. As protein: CATPGVSDRRRGSKNIQYF.

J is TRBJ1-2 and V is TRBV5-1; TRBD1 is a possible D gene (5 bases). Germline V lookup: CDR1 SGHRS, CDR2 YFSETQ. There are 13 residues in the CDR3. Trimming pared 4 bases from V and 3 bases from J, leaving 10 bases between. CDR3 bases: TGCGCCAGCAGCGGCGGGACTTACTATGGCTACACCTTC. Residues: CASSGGTYYGYTF.

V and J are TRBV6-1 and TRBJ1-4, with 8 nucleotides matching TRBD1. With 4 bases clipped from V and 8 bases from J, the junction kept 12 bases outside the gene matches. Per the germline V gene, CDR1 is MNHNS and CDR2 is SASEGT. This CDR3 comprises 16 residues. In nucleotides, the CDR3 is TGTGCCAGCAGTGGCCGACAGGGGTGGTTCCAAGAAAAACTGTTTTTT. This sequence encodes CASSGRQGWFQEKLFF.

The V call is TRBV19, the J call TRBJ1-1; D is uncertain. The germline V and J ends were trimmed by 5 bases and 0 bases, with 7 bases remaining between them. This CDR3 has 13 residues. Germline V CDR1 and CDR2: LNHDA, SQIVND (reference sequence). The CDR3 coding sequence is TGTGCCAGTAGTGTTATGGTGAACACTGAAGCTTTCTTT. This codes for CASSVMVNTEAFF.

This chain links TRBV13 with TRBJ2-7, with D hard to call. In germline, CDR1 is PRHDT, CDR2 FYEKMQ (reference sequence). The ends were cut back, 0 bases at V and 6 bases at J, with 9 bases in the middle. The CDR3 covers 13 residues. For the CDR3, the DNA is TGTGCCAGCAGCTTAGGCGTCGATCGCGAGCAGTACTTC. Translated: CASSLGVDREQYF.

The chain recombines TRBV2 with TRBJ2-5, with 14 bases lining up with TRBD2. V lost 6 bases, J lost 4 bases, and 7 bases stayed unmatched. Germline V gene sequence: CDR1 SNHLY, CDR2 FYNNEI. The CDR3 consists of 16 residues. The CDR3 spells CASRDGTSGSSETQYF. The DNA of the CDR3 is TGTGCCAGCAGGGATGGGACTAGCGGGAGCTCAGAGACCCAGTACTTC.

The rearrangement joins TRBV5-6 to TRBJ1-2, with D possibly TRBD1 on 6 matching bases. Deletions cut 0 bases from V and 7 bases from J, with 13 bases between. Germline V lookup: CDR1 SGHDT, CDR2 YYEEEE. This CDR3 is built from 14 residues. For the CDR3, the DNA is TGTGCCAGCAGCTTGGCACAGGGTGTTGGTGGCTACACCTTC. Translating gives CASSLAQGVGGYTF.

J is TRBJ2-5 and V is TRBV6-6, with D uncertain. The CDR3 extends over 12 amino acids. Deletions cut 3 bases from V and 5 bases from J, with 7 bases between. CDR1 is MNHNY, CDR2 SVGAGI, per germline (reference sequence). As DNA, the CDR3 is TGTGCCAGCAGTTATGCCGGGGAGACCCAGTACTTC. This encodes CASSYAGETQYF.

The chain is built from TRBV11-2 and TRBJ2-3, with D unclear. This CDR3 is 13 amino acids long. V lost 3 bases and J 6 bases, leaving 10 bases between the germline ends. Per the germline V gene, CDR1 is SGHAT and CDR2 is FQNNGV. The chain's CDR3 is CASSFPGTDTQYF. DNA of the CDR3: TGTGCCAGCAGCTTCCCCGGAACCGATACGCAGTATTTT.

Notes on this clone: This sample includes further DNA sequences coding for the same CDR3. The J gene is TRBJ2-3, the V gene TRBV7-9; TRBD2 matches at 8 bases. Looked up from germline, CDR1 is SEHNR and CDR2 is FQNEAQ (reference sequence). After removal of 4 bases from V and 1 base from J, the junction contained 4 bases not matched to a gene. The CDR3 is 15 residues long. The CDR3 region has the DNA TGTGCCAGCAGCTCGGGGGGGACCCGCACAGATACGCAGTATTTT. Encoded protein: CASSSGGTRTDTQYF.

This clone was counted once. This CDR3 reads CASSLWSGADEQFF. The CDR3 bases are TGTGCCAGCAGTTTATGGTCGGGTGCGGATGAGCAGTTCTTC. The chain carries TRBV28 and TRBJ2-1, with no clear D. V shed 0 bases and J shed 8 bases, with 11 bases lying between them. Germline-derived CDR1 and CDR2 are MDHEN and SYDVKM. CDR3 length: 14 amino acids.

This CDR3 reads CASSFGEGVKDTQYF. The CDR3 region has the DNA TGTGCCAGCAGTTTCGGTGAGGGGGTAAAAGATACGCAGTATTTT. The chain employs TRBV28 and TRBJ2-3; D is perhaps TRBD1 (6 bases). The CDR3 extends over 15 amino acids. Trimming cost V 3 bases and J 5 bases, with 15 bases left between them. Germline loops: CDR1 MDHEN, CDR2 SYDVKM.

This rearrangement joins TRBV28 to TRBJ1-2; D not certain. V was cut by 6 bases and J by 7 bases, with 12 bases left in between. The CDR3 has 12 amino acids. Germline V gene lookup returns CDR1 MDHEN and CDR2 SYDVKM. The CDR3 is CASRRSGTGYTF. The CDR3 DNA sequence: TGTGCCAGCAGACGAAGCGGAACTGGCTACACCTTC.